The 27 T cell receptor beta chains below all came from one sample that was sequenced in a study of healthy donors' naive CD4 and CD8 T cells (dated by TCRdb to the mid-2010s). The instrument was a 454 GS FLX Titanium. A previously published linear amplification protocol was used to build the TCR libraries, starting from around 550 ng of total RNA. Through fastp at Q25 and MiXCR, TCRdb rebuilt clones from the public reads, retaining in-frame beta chains. Entries are consolidated by CDR3 protein sequence, retaining the most common genes and DNA. In this sample the table shows about 180,000 distinct CDR3 sequences, 65% to 75% of which occur a single time. The ten largest account for 2% to 2.5% of the sample. The sequenced material came from naive CD4+ and CD8+ T cells sorted from blood, pooled from several donors. The cell subset or site label corresponds to: FACS-sorted naive CD4+ (CD45RO-CD45RA+) and naive CD8+ (CD45RA+CD27bright) T cells. The origin of the receptors is a pool of human donors in good health; the sample pools cells from several healthy donors.

Concerning this clonotype itself: One junction end disagrees with the germline gene, perhaps due to a read error. V gene TRBV10-3 combines with J gene TRBJ2-7; 11 bases match TRBD2. This CDR3 comprises 16 residues. Germline CDR1 and CDR2: ENHRY and SYGVKD. As DNA, the CDR3 is TGTGCTATCAGTGAGCCTTGGACTAGCGGGTCCCACGAGCAGTACTTC. It is translated as CAISEPWTSGSHEQYF.

The J gene is TRBJ1-6, the V gene TRBV6-2 or TRBV6-3; D is undetermined. This CDR3 comprises 15 residues. Per the germline V gene, CDR1 is MNHEY and CDR2 is SVGEGT. V lost 5 bases and J 3 bases, leaving 11 bases between the germline ends. The CDR3 here is CASSRAQGYNSPLHF. The CDR3, as DNA: TGTGCCAGCAGTCGAGCCCAAGGCTATAATTCACCCCTCCACTTT.

The rearrangement links TRBV14 to TRBJ2-3; D may be TRBD1 (6 bases). This CDR3 has 15 residues. V was trimmed by 0 bases and J by 3 bases, leaving 10 bases between them. Germline V CDR1 and CDR2: SGHDN, FVKESK. Here the CDR3 DNA reads TGTGCCAGCAGCCAAGATAGGGGGTGGACAGATACGCAGTATTTT. Translation: CASSQDRGWTDTQYF.

The chain couples TRBV4-2 to TRBJ1-5; D perhaps matches TRBD1 (5 bases). This CDR3 comprises 18 residues. V was trimmed by 0 bases and J by 6 bases, leaving 21 bases between them. Germline V gene data show CDR1 as LGHNA and CDR2 as YNFKEQ. The CDR3 sequence is CASSQEISAGSLSQPQHF. Written as DNA, the CDR3 is TGTGCCAGCAGCCAAGAAATTTCAGCAGGGAGTTTGAGTCAGCCCCAGCATTTT.

DNA of the CDR3: TGTGCCAGTAGTACCAGGGTAGGGACAAGAACTGAAGCTTTCTTT. This sequence encodes CASSTRVGTRTEAFF. V is TRBV19 and J is TRBJ1-1, with D possibly being TRBD1 (6 bases). The CDR3 runs to 15 residues. Germline CDR1 and CDR2: LNHDA and SQIVND (reference sequence). Between the trimmed V and J ends, which lost 4 bases and 5 bases, there was a span of 17 bases.

The chain links TRBV19 to TRBJ1-1; TRBD1 might be the D (5 bases). The V and J ends lost 1 base and 7 bases respectively, with 7 bases between them. The CDR3 contains 12 residues. Germline V gene sequence: CDR1 LNHDA, CDR2 SQIVND (reference sequence). CDR3 in DNA: TGTGCCAGTAGTATAGTTGGGGGTGAAGCTTTCTTT. Protein product: CASSIVGGEAFF.

The V gene is TRBV5-1, the J gene TRBJ2-1; D gene ambiguous. In germline, CDR1 is SGHRS, CDR2 YFSETQ. The CDR3 runs to 15 residues. Trimming took 4 bases from V and 0 from J, leaving 11 bases between them. Here the CDR3 DNA reads TGCGCCAGCAGCCCCGACATGAGCTCCTACAATGAGCAGTTCTTC. This codes for CASSPDMSSYNEQFF.

The V gene is TRBV11-1, the J gene TRBJ1-1; maybe TRBD1 (6 bases). Trimming removed 5 bases from V and 5 bases from J, with 18 bases in between. Germline CDR1 is SGHAT and CDR2 is FQDESV (reference sequence). The CDR3 spans 15 residues. The chain's CDR3 is CASSQVPQGRTEAFF. In DNA, the CDR3 is TGTGCCAGCAGCCAAGTCCCACAGGGAAGAACTGAAGCTTTCTTT.

This chain links TRBV29-1 with TRBJ2-3; 7 bases agree with TRBD2. V lost 6 bases, J lost 1 base, and 7 bases stayed unmatched. CDR1 SQVTM and CDR2 ANQGSEA come from the germline V gene. The CDR3 covers 14 residues. CDR3 bases: TGCAGCGTGGATGGGGGAGGGGGCACAGATACGCAGTATTTT. Translation: CSVDGGGGTDTQYF.

The chain has TRBV5-4 and TRBJ2-1; D unclear. Germline V gene data show CDR1 as SGHNT and CDR2 as YYREEE (reference sequence). Trimming shortened V by 0 bases and J by 4 bases, and 8 bases separated the two germline ends. The CDR3 is 14 residues long. CDR3 in amino acids: CASSLAQTYNEQFF. Written as DNA, the CDR3 is TGTGCCAGCAGCTTGGCACAGACTTACAATGAGCAGTTCTTC.

The chain has TRBV6-1 and TRBJ1-2; no reliable D call. The CDR3 is 13 amino acids. CDR1 MNHNS and CDR2 SASEGT come from the germline V gene. Deletions cut 4 bases from V and 3 bases from J, with 9 bases between. CDR3: CASSVADDYGYTF. CDR3 in DNA: TGTGCCAGCAGTGTTGCGGATGACTATGGCTACACCTTC.

The chain couples TRBV4-1 to TRBJ2-7; perhaps TRBD1 as D (6 bases). The length of the CDR3 is 15 residues. CDR1 and CDR2 (germline): MGHRA, YSYEKL. Between the trimmed V and J ends, which lost 1 base and 3 bases, there was a span of 13 bases. The CDR3 is CASSQVETGFYEQYF. CDR3 nucleotide sequence: TGCGCCAGCAGCCAAGTCGAGACAGGCTTCTACGAGCAGTACTTC.

The rearrangement uses TRBV12-3 or TRBV12-4 and TRBJ1-2, with a weak D call TRBD1 (5 bases). The V and J ends lost 6 bases and 4 bases respectively, with 12 bases between them. The CDR3 loop spans 13 amino acids. The CDR3 is CASSPDISYGYTF. As DNA, the CDR3 is TGTGCCAGCAGCCCGGACATAAGCTATGGCTACACCTTC.

The chain carries TRBV29-1 and TRBJ2-3; D is unresolved. V dropped 4 bases and J dropped 5 bases, with 7 bases sitting between them. Looked up from germline, CDR1 is SQVTM and CDR2 is ANQGSEA. The CDR3 has 11 residues. As DNA, the CDR3 is TGCAGCGTTGGGCCTCTAGATACGCAGTATTTT. Amino acid sequence: CSVGPLDTQYF.

The chain carries TRBV30 and TRBJ2-5, with D possibly TRBD1 on 6 matching bases. Trimming cost V 2 bases and J 0 bases, with 10 bases left between them. The CDR3 spans 14 residues. From germline, CDR1 is GTSNPN and CDR2 SVGIG (reference sequence). The CDR3 DNA reads as TGTGCCTGGAGTCCCGGGACATACCAAGAGACCCAGTACTTC. This sequence encodes CAWSPGTYQETQYF.

CDR3 DNA sequence: TGTGCCAGCAGCTACGCTTACTTCAGGGTTCCTGAAGCTTTCTTT. It specifies CASSYAYFRVPEAFF. The chain recombines TRBV6-5 with TRBJ1-1; D may be TRBD1 (5 bases). Trimming removed 6 bases from V and 6 bases from J, with 20 bases in between. Germline V gene lookup returns CDR1 MNHEY and CDR2 SVGAGI. There are 15 residues in the CDR3.

The chain carries TRBV29-1 and TRBJ2-1; D is uncertain. Germline CDR1 reads SQVTM; CDR2 reads ANQGSEA. V lost 4 bases, J lost 7 bases, and 5 bases lay in between. The CDR3 totals 10 residues. CDR3 sequence reads: CSVAANEQFF. For the CDR3, the DNA is TGCAGCGTTGCAGCGAATGAGCAGTTCTTC.

The chain combines TRBV19 with TRBJ2-1; no clear D gene. Trimming took 3 bases from V and 0 from J, leaving 9 bases between them. This CDR3 has 15 amino acids. CDR1 and CDR2 from the germline V gene are LNHDA and SQIVND (reference sequence). CDR3: CASSMADLSYNEQFF. CDR3 DNA sequence: TGTGCCAGTAGTATGGCAGACCTCTCCTACAATGAGCAGTTCTTC.

The rearrangement joins TRBV29-1 to TRBJ1-3; D remains unclear. The CDR3 spans 13 residues. V was pared by 4 bases and J by 2 bases, with 9 bases between. From germline, CDR1 is SQVTM and CDR2 ANQGSEA. The CDR3 region has the DNA TGCAGCGTTGCGAAGAGCACTGGAAACACCATATATTTT. Encoded protein: CSVAKSTGNTIYF.

The rearrangement joins TRBV7-2 to TRBJ2-1; 9 positions match TRBD2. This CDR3 has 16 amino acids. Germline CDR1 is SGHTA and CDR2 is FQGNSA. V trimming: 5 bases; J trimming: 9 bases; junction bases outside the gene matches: 14. The CDR3 is CASSVGRLAGIGEQFF. In nucleotides, the CDR3 is TGTGCCAGCAGCGTAGGACGCCTAGCGGGAATAGGTGAGCAGTTCTTC.

This clonotype has a handful of counts. The V call is TRBV27, the J call TRBJ1-6; no reliable D call. The CDR3 sequence is 12 residues long. Per the germline V gene, CDR1 is MNHEY and CDR2 is SMNVEV (reference sequence). Trimming shortened V by 3 bases and J by 11 bases, and 8 bases separated the two germline ends. The CDR3 spells CASSLGNPPLHF. CDR3 DNA sequence: TGTGCCAGCAGTTTGGGAAATCCACCCCTCCACTTT.

The chain uses TRBV25-1 and TRBJ1-1, with D unresolved. CDR3 length equals 14 residues. V was cut by 1 base and J by 6 bases, with 12 bases left in between. Germline CDR1 is MGHDK and CDR2 is SYGVNS. CDR3 bases: TGTGCCAGCAGTGAATCTTCGAACGGGGCTGAAGCTTTCTTT. Its translation is CASSESSNGAEAFF.

The V call is TRBV6-5, the J call TRBJ2-7, with TRBD1 identical over 11 bases. The CDR3 is 15 residues long. V lost 5 bases, J lost 2 bases, and 5 bases stayed unmatched. The germline V gene encodes CDR1 MNHEY and CDR2 SVGAGI. The CDR3 coding sequence is TGTGCCAGCAGTGAGCCGGGACAGGGGGCCTACGAGCAGTACTTC. This encodes CASSEPGQGAYEQYF.

This chain joins TRBV27 and TRBJ1-1; D is undetermined. Trimming stripped 6 bases from V and 4 bases from J, with 15 bases between. This CDR3 spans 14 amino acids. The germline gives CDR1 MNHEY, CDR2 SMNVEV (reference sequence). This CDR3 is CASSERAYPTEAFF. As DNA, the CDR3 is TGTGCCAGCAGCGAACGGGCCTATCCCACTGAAGCTTTCTTT.

This rearrangement joins TRBV14 to TRBJ1-3; 7 bases are a match to TRBD1. Germline V gene lookup returns CDR1 SGHDN and CDR2 FVKESK. V lost 4 bases to trimming and J lost 1 base; unmatched junction nucleotides: 1. CDR3 length: 14 amino acids. CDR3 loop: CASSPTGSGNTIYF. DNA for the CDR3: TGTGCCAGCAGCCCGACAGGGTCTGGAAACACCATATATTTT.

The rearrangement joins TRBV6-5 to TRBJ2-1, with a possible D match to TRBD2 (6 bases). CDR3 length: 16 amino acids. With 0 bases removed from V and 8 bases from J, the gap between germline ends came to 17 bases. The germline gives CDR1 MNHEY, CDR2 SVGAGI. Here the CDR3 reads CASSYSLLTSLHEQFF. CDR3 DNA sequence: TGTGCCAGCAGTTACTCGCTCCTTACTAGCCTGCATGAGCAGTTCTTC.

V usage is TRBV12-5 and J usage is TRBJ1-2, with D possibly TRBD1 on 5 matching bases. V dropped 5 bases and J dropped 4 bases, with 8 bases sitting between them. CDR1 and CDR2 from the germline V gene are LGHNT and FRNRAP. CDR3 size: 12 residues. The CDR3 nucleotides read TGTGCTAGTGGTCTGGGACCCTATGGCTACACCTTC. It encodes CASGLGPYGYTF. The full variable domain, with the rest looked up from reference TRBV12-5 and TRBJ1-2, is DARVTQTPRHKVTEMGQEVTMRCQPILGHNTVFWYRQTMMQGLELLAYFRNRAPLDDSGMPKDRFSAEMPDATLATLKIQPSEPRDSAVYFCASGLGPYGYTFGSGTRLTVV.